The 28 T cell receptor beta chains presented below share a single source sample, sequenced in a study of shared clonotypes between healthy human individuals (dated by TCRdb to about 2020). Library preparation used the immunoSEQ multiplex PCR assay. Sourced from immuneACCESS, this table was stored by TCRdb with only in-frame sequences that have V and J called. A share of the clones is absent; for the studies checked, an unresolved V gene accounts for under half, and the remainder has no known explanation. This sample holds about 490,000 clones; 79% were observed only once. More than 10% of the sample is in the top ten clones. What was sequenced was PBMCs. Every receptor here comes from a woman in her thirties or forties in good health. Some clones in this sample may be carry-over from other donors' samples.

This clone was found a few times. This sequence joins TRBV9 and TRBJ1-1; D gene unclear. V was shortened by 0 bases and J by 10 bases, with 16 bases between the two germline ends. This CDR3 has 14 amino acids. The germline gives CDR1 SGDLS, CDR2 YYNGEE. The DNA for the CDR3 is TGTGCCAGCAGCGTAGCGCAAAGCGGTAGCGGAGCTTTCTTT. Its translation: CASSVAQSGSGAFF.

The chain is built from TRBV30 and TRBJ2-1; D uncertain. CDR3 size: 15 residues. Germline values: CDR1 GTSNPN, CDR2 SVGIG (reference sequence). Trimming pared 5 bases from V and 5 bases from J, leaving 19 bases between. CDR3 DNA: TGTGCCTGGGCCCGACCGCCGATGATAAACAATGAGCAGTTCTTC. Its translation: CAWARPPMINNEQFF. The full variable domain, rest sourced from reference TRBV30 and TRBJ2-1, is SQTIHQWPATLVQPVGSPLSLECTVEGTSNPNLYWYRQAAGRGLQLLFYSVGIGQISSEVPQNLSASRPQDRQFILSSKKLLLSDSGFYLCAWARPPMINNEQFFGPGTRLTVL.

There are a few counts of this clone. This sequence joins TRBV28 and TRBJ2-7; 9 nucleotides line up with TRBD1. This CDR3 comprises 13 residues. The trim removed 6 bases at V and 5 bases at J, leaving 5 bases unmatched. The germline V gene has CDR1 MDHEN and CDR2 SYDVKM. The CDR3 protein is CASRTGGEHEQYF. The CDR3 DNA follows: TGTGCCAGCAGGACAGGGGGTGAGCACGAGCAGTACTTC.

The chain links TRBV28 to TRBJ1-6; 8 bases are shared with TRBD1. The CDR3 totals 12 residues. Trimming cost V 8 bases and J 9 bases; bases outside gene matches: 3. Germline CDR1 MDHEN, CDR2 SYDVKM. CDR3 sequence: CASGQGGSPLHF. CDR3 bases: TGTGCCAGCGGACAGGGCGGTTCACCCCTCCACTTT. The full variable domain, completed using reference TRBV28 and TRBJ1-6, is DVKVTQSSRYLVKRTGEKVFLECVQDMDHENMFWYRQDPGLGLRLIYFSYDVKMKEKGDIPEGYSVSREKKERFSLILESASTNQTSMYLCASGQGGSPLHFGNGTRLTVT.

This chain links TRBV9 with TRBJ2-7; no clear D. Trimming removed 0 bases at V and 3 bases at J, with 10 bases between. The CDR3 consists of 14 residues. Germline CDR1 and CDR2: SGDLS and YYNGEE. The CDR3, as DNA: TGTGCCAGCAGCGTAGCGGGCGAGCTCTACGAGCAGTACTTC. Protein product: CASSVAGELYEQYF.

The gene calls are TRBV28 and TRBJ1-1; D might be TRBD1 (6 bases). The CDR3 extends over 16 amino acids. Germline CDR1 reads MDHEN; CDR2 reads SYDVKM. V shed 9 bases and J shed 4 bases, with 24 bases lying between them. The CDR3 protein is CASKFFGGIGGTEAFF. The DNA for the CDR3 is TGTGCCAGTAAGTTTTTCGGGGGCATAGGCGGCACTGAAGCTTTCTTT.

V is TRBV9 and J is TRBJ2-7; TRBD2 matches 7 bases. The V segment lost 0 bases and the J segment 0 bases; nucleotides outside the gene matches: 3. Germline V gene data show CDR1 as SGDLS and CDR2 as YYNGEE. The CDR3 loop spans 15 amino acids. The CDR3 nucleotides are TGTGCCAGCAGCGTAGCCCTAGCGGACTCCTACGAGCAGTACTTC. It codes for CASSVALADSYEQYF.

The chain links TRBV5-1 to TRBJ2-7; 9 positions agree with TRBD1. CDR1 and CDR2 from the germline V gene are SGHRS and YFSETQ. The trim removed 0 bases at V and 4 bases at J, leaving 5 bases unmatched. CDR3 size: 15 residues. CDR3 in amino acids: CASSLGDRVVYEQYF. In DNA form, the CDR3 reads TGCGCCAGCAGCTTGGGGGACAGGGTGGTTTACGAGCAGTACTTC.

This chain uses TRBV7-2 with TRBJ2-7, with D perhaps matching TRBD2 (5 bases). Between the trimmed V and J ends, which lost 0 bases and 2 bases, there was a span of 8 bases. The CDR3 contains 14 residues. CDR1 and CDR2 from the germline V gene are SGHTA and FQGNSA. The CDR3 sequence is CASSLAGAAYEQYF. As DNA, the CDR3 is TGTGCCAGCAGCTTAGCGGGAGCGGCCTACGAGCAGTACTTC.

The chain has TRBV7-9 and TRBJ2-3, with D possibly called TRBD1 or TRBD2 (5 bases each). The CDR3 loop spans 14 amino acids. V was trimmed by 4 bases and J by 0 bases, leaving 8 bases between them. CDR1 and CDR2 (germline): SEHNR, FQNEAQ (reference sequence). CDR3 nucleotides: TGTGCCAGCAGCTCTTGGGGGAGCACAGATACGCAGTATTTT. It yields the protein CASSSWGSTDTQYF. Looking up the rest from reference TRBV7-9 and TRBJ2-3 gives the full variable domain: DTGVSQNPRHKITKRGQNVTFRCDPISEHNRLYWYRQTLGQGPEFLTYFQNEAQLEKSRLLSDRFSAERPKGSFSTLEIQRTEQGDSAMYLCASSSWGSTDTQYFGPGTRLTVL.

As DNA, the CDR3 is TGTGCCAGCAGCCCTGCCCCCTTACTAGCGGGGTTCTACAATGAGCAGTTCTTC. Its protein is CASSPAPLLAGFYNEQFF. V gene TRBV4-2 combines with J gene TRBJ2-1, with 10 bases identical to TRBD2. The germline CDR1 and CDR2 sequences are LGHNA and YNFKEQ. The ends lost 4 bases at V and 3 bases at J; junction bases unmatched: 12. This CDR3 has 18 residues.

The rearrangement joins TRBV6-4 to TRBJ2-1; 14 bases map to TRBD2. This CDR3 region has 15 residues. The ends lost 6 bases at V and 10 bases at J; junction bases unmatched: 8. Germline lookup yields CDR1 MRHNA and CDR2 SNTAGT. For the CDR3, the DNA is TGTGCCAGCAGCACGGGACTAGCGGGAGTAGGGGAGCAGTTCTTC. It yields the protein CASSTGLAGVGEQFF.

The CDR3, as DNA: TGTGCCAGCAGCTCCGTGGATTCCGGGGAGCTGTTTTTT. It encodes CASSSVDSGELFF. The rearrangement uses TRBV5-4 and TRBJ2-2, with D uncertain. The CDR3 spans 13 residues. Looked up from germline, CDR1 is SGHNT and CDR2 is YYREEE (reference sequence). Deletions cut 3 bases from V and 6 bases from J, with 9 bases between.

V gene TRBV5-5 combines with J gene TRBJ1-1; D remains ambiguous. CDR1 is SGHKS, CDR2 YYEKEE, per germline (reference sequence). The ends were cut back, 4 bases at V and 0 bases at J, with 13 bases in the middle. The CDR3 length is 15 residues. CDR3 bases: TGTGCCAGCAGCCGCATAGACACCCTGAACACTGAAGCTTTCTTT. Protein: CASSRIDTLNTEAFF.

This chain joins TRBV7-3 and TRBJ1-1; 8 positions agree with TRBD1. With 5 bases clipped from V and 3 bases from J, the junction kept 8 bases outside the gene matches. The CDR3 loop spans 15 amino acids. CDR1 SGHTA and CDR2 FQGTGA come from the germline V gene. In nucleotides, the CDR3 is TGTGCCAGCAGCCCCCGACAGGGGTCGGACACTGAAGCTTTCTTT. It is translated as CASSPRQGSDTEAFF.

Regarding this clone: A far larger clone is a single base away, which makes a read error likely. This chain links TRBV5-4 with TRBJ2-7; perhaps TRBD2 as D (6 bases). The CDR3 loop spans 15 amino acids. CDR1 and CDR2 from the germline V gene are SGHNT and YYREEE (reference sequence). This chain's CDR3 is CASSLGGASSHEQYF. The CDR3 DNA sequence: TGTGCCAGCAGCTTAGGCGGGGCGAGCTCCCACGAGCAGTACTTC. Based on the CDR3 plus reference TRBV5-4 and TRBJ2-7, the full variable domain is ETGVTQSPTHLIKTRGQQVTLRCSSQSGHNTVSWYQQALGQGPQFIFQYYREEENGRGNFPPRFSGLQFPNYSSELNVNALELDDSALYLCASSLGGASSHEQYFGPGTRLTVT.

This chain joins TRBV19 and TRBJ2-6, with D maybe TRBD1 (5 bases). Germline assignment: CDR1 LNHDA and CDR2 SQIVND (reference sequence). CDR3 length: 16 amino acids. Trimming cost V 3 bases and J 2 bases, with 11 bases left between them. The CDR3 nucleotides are TGTGCCAGTAGTATCGCAGGGAACGCTGGGGCCAACGTCCTGACTTTC. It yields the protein CASSIAGNAGANVLTF. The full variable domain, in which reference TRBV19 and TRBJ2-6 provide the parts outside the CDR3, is DGGITQSPKYLFRKEGQNVTLSCEQNLNHDAMYWYRQDPGQGLRLIYYSQIVNDFQKGDIAEGYSVSREKKESFPLTVTSAQKNPTAFYLCASSIAGNAGANVLTFGAGSRLTVL.

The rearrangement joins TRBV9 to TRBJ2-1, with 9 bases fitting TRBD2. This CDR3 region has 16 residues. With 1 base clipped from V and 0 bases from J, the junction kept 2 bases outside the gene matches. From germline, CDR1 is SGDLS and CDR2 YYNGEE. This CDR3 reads CASSVRAGGSYNEQFF. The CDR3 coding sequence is TGTGCCAGCAGCGTAAGAGCGGGAGGCTCCTACAATGAGCAGTTCTTC. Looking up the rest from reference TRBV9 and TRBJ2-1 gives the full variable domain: DSGVTQTPKHLITATGQRVTLRCSPRSGDLSVYWYQQSLDQGLQFLIQYYNGEERAKGNILERFSAQQFPDLHSELNLSSLELGDSALYFCASSVRAGGSYNEQFFGPGTRLTVL.

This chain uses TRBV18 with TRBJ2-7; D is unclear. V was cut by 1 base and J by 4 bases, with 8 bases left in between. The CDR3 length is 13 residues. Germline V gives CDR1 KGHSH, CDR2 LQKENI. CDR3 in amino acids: CASSPLDEYEQYF. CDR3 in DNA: TGTGCCAGCTCACCACTTGACGAATACGAGCAGTACTTC.

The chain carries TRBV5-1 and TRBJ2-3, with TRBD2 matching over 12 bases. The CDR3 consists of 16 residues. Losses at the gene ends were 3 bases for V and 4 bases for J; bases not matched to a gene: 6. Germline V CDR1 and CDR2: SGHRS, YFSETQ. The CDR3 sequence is CASSSDASGRADTQYF. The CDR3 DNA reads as TGCGCCAGCAGCTCGGACGCTAGCGGGAGGGCAGATACGCAGTATTTT.

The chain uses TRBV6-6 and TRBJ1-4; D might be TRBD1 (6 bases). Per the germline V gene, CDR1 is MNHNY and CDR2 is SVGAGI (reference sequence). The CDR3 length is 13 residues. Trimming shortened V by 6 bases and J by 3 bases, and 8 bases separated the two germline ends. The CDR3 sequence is CASRDSSNEKLFF. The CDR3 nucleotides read TGTGCCAGCAGGGACAGTTCTAATGAAAAACTGTTTTTT.

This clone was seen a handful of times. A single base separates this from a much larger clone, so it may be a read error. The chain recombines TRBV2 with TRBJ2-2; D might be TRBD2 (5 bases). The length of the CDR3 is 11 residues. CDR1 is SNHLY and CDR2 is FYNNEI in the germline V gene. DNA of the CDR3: TGTACCAGTCGCGGGACCGGGGAGCTGTTTTTT. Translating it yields CTSRGTGELFF.

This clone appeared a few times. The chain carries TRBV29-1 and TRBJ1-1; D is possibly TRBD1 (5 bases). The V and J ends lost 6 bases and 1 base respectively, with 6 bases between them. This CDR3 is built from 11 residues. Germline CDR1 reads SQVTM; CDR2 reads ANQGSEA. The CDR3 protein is CSVTANTEAFF. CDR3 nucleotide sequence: TGCAGCGTGACAGCGAACACTGAAGCTTTCTTT.

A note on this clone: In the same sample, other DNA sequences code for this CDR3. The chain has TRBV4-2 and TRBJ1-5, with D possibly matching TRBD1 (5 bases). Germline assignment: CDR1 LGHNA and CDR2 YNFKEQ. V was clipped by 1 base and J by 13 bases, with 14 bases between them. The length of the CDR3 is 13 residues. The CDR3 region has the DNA TGTGCCAGCAGCCAAGTAAAGGGGCGACCACAGCATTTT. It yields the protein CASSQVKGRPQHF.

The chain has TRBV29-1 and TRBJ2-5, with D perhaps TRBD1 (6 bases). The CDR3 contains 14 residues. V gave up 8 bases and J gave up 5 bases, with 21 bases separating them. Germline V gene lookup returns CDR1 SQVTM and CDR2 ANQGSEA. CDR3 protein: CSLLLGGRGETQYF. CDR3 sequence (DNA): TGCAGCCTATTATTAGGGGGAAGGGGGGAGACCCAGTACTTC.

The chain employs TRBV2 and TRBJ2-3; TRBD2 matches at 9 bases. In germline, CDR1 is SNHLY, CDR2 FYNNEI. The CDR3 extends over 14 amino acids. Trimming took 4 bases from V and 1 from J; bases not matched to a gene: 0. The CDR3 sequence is CASSGGRGTDTQYF. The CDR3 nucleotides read TGTGCCAGCAGTGGCGGGAGGGGCACAGATACGCAGTATTTT.

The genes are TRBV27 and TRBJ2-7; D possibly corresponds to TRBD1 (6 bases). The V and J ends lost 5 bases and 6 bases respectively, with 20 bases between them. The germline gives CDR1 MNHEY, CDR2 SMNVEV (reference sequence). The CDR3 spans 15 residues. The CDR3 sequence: CASSRWGTTTSEQYF. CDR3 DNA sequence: TGTGCCAGCAGTCGATGGGGGACAACCACCAGCGAGCAGTACTTC.

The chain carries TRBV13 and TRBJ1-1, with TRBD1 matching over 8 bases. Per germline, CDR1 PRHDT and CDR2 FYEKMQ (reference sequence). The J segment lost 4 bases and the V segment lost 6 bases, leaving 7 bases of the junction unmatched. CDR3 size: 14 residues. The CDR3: CASRPRTGITEAFF. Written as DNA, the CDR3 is TGTGCCAGCAGACCCCGGACAGGGATCACTGAAGCTTTCTTT.